The rows below give T cell receptor beta chains drawn from one sample of a study of blood T cell repertoires in COVID-19. Method: immunoSEQ multiplex PCR; TCRdb's copy keeps in-frame clones and lacks some. In the table there are about 120,000 clones, 85% to 90% of which are singletons. Sequenced sample: peripheral blood. The receptor source for this set is an elderly man with active or convalescent COVID-19. The CDR3 runs from the conserved cysteine through the conserved F or W. A D gene is named only where the DNA matches it firmly. Only some rows state a clone size, as once, few, many or a class for expanded clones.

j_call	v_call	d_call	clone_size	cdr3_nt	cdr3_aa
TRBJ1-2	TRBV4-3	TRBD1	-	TGCGCCAGCAGCCAAGAGGACAGGGCGAGCTATGGCTACACCTTC	CASSQEDRASYGYTF
TRBJ1-1	TRBV5-4	-	-	TGTGCCAGCAGCGTCGGACACCCCGAAATGAACACTGAAGCTTTCTTT	CASSVGHPEMNTEAFF
TRBJ1-1	TRBV28	-	-	TGTGCCAGCAGTATCACAGGCTTGAACACTGAAGCTTTCTTT	CASSITGLNTEAFF
TRBJ1-2	TRBV19	-	few	TGTGCCAGTAGCGAAGGGGTCTATGGCTACACCTTC	CASSEGVYGYTF
TRBJ2-2	TRBV19	TRBD1	-	TGTGCCAGTAGTACGGGACAGGGAGCCGGGGAGCTGTTTTTT	CASSTGQGAGELFF
TRBJ2-2	TRBV30	TRBD1	medium-sized	TGTGCCTGGAGTAGGTTCGGACAGGGAGGAACCGGGGAGCTGTTTTTT	CAWSRFGQGGTGELFF
TRBJ1-3	TRBV7-7	-	-	TGTGCCAGCAGCCCCCCATCCAGGGGCCAGGACACCATATATTTT	CASSPPSRGQDTIYF
TRBJ2-3	TRBV4-3	TRBD2	-	TGCGCCAGCAGCCATGTAGTAGCGGGAGCGAGAGATACGCAGTATTTT	CASSHVVAGARDTQYF
TRBJ2-2	TRBV3-1/TRBV3-2	-	few	TGTGCCAGCAGCCGAAAACTAGACTCCGGGGAGCTGTTTTTT	CASSRKLDSGELFF
TRBJ1-2	TRBV28	-	-	TGTGCCTCGGAACTGACAGTTAACTATGGCTACACCTTC	CASELTVNYGYTF
TRBJ2-5	TRBV4-1	TRBD1	-	TGCGCCAGCAGCCAACACGGGACAGCCCAAGAGACCCAGTACTTC	CASSQHGTAQETQYF
TRBJ1-1	TRBV28	TRBD1	-	TGTGCCAGCAGCTCTCAGGGGGCTCACACTGAAGCTTTCTTT	CASSSQGAHTEAFF
TRBJ1-2	TRBV10-3	TRBD1	-	TGTGCCATCAGTGTGGGTTTGGACAGGGAGAATGGCTACACCTTC	CAISVGLDRENGYTF
TRBJ2-1	TRBV25-1	TRBD1	-	TGTGCCAGCAGTGCAAGAGTAGGGGGCGCGTCCTACAATGAGCAGTTCTTC	CASSARVGGASYNEQFF
TRBJ2-5	TRBV7-2	-	once	TGTGCCAGCAGCTTAAGTGAGAGGGCGCGAGAGACCCAGTACTTC	CASSLSERARETQYF
TRBJ2-6	TRBV19	-	-	TGTGCCAGTATTCACGACTCCGGGAACTCTGGGGCCAACGTCCTGACTTTC	CASIHDSGNSGANVLTF
TRBJ2-7	TRBV2	TRBD2	-	TGTGCCAGTAAGAGAGTAGCGGGGACTTCCTACGAGCAGTACTTC	CASKRVAGTSYEQYF
TRBJ2-7	TRBV6-5	TRBD2	-	TGTGCCAGCAGTCCAGCGGGGGGCACCTACGAGCAGTACTTC	CASSPAGGTYEQYF
TRBJ2-5	TRBV18	TRBD1	-	TGTGCCAGCTCTCCTGACAGGGGGCTGTTCGCCCAGTACTTC	CASSPDRGLFAQYF
TRBJ2-1	TRBV5-1	-	-	TGCGCCAGCGACCGGGACAACCAATACAATGAGCAGTTCTTC	CASDRDNQYNEQFF
TRBJ2-1	TRBV7-2	TRBD2	-	TGTGCCAGCAGCCACGGGGGGTCTAGCTCCTACAATGAGCAGTTCTTC	CASSHGGSSSYNEQFF
TRBJ2-1	TRBV30	TRBD2	-	TGTGCCTGGAGTGTCTGGCGGGAGGTGGACAATGAGCAGTTCTTC	CAWSVWREVDNEQFF
TRBJ2-5	TRBV4-3	-	-	TGCGCCAGCAGCCAAGATCTGTCTTCAGGGTTGGAGACCCAGTACTTC	CASSQDLSSGLETQYF
TRBJ1-4	TRBV27	TRBD1	once	TGTGCCAGCAGTATTGGGACAGGGCCAGGTGAAAAACTGTTTTTT	CASSIGTGPGEKLFF
TRBJ2-3	TRBV11-2	TRBD2	-	TGTGCCAGCAGGCCTGGGACTAGGTCCACGAGGAATACGCAGTATTTT	CASRPGTRSTRNTQYF
TRBJ2-2	TRBV7-9	TRBD1	-	TGTGCCAGCAGCCCGGACAGGGGGAACACCGGGGAGCTGTTTTTT	CASSPDRGNTGELFF